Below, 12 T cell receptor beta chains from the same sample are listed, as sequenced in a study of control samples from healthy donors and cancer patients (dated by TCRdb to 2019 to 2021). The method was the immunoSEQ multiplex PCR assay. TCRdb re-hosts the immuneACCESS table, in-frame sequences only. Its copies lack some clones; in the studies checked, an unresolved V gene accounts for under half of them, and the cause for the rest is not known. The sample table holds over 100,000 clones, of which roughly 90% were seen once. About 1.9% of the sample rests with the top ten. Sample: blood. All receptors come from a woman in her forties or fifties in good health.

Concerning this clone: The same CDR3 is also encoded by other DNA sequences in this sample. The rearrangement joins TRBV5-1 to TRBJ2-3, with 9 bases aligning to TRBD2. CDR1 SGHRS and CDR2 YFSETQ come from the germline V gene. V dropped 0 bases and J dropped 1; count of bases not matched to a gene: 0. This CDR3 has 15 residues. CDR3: CASSLASGGTDTQYF. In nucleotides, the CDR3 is TGCGCCAGCAGCTTGGCTAGCGGGGGCACAGATACGCAGTATTTT. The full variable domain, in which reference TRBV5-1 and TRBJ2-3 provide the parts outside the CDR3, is KAGVTQTPRYLIKTRGQQVTLSCSPISGHRSVSWYQQTPGQGLQFLFEYFSETQRNKGNFPGRFSGRQFSNSRSEMNVSTLELGDSALYLCASSLASGGTDTQYFGPGTRLTVL.

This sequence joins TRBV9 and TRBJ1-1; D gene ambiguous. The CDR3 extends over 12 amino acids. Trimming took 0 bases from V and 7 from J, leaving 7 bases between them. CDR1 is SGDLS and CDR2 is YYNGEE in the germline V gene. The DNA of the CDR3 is TGTGCCAGCAGCGTAGTCTGGGGTGAAGCTTTCTTT. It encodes CASSVVWGEAFF.

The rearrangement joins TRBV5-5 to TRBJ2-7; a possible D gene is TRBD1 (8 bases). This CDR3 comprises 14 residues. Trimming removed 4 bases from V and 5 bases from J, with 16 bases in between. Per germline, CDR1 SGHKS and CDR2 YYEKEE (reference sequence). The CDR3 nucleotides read TGTGCCAGCAGCATTGACAGGGGAGGGGACGAGCAGTACTTC. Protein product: CASSIDRGGDEQYF.

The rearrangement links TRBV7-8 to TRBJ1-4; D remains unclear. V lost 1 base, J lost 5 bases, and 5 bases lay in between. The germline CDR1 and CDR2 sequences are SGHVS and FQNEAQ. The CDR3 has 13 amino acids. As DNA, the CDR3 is TGTGCCAGCAGCTTAGAATCAAATGAAAAACTGTTTTTT. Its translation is CASSLESNEKLFF.

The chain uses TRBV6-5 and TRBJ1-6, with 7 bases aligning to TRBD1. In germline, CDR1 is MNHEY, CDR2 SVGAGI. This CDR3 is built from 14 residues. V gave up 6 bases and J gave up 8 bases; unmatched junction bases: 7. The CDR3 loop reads CASRGGTAYSPLHF. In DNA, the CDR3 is TGTGCCAGCAGGGGGGGGACAGCCTATTCACCCCTCCACTTT.

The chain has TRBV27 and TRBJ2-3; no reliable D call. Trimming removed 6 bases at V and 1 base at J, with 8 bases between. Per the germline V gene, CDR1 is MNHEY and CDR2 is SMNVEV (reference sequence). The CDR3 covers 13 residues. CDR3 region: CASRLLGTDTQYF. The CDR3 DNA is TGTGCCAGCAGGCTGTTAGGCACAGATACGCAGTATTTT.

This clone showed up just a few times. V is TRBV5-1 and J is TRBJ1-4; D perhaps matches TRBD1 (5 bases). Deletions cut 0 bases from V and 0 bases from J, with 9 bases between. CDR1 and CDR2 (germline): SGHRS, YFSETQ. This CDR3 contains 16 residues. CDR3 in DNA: TGCGCCAGCAGCTTGGCCGGGGCCACAACTAATGAAAAACTGTTTTTT. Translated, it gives CASSLAGATTNEKLFF.

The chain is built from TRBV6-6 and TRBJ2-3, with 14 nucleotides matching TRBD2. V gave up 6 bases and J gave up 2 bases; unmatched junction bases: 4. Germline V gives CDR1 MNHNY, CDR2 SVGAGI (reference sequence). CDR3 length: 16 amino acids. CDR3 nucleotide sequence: TGTGCCAGCAGCGGACTAGCGGGAGGTTACACAGATACGCAGTATTTT. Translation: CASSGLAGGYTDTQYF.

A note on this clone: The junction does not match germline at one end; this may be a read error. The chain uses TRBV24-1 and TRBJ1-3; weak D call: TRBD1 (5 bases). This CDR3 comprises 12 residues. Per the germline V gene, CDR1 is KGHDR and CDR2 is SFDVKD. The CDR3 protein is CATSDPLGETAF. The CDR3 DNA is TGTGCCACCAGTGACCCCTTAGGGGAGACGGCCTTT.

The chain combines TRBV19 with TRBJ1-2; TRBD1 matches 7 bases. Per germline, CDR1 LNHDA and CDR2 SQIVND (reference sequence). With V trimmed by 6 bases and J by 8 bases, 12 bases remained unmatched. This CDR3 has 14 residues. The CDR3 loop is CASRDRFPSDGYTF. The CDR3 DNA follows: TGTGCCAGTAGGGACAGGTTCCCCTCCGACGGCTACACCTTC.

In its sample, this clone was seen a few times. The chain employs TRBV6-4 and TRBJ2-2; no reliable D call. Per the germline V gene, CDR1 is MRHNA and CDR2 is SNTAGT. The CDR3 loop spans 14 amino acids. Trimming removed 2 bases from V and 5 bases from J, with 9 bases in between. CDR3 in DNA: TGTGCCAGCAGTGACGGGCGCGAAACCGGGGAGCTGTTTTTT. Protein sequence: CASSDGRETGELFF.

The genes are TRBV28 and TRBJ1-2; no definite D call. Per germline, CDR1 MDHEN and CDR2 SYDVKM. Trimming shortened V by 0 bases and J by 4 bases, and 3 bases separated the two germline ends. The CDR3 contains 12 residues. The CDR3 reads CASSLWAYGYTF. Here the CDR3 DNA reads TGTGCCAGCAGTTTATGGGCCTATGGCTACACCTTC.